Following are 14 T cell receptor beta chains from one sample sequenced in a study of T cells in Graves' hyperthyroidism and ophthalmopathy. The source material, RNA transcripts, was used to amplify TCR beta CDR3 regions. HTBI primers drove first-round RT-PCR of the TCR CDR3. TCRdb processed the multiplex PCR reads anew with MiXCR; each CDR3 protein has one entry. The sample contains about 400,000 distinct CDR3 sequences, more than 12% of which appear only once. The material sequenced was blood. The receptors come from a woman aged 30 to 39 with Graves' ophthalmopathy.

There are a few counts of this clonotype. V gene TRBV4-1 combines with J gene TRBJ2-5; D is perhaps TRBD1 (6 bases). The V and J ends lost 1 base and 4 bases respectively, with 25 bases between them. The CDR3 length is 19 residues. Germline V gene sequence: CDR1 MGHRA, CDR2 YSYEKL. The CDR3 loop reads CASSQGLLPGTTRVETQYF. Written as DNA, the CDR3 is TGCGCCAGCAGCCAAGGCCTTCTCCCCGGGACAACAAGGGTAGAGACCCAGTACTTC.

This clonotype has a handful of counts. A much larger clone lies a single base off, so this may be a read error. The chain employs TRBV7-8 and TRBJ2-7; D not resolved. This CDR3 contains 15 residues. The germline V gene encodes CDR1 SGHVS and CDR2 FQNEAQ. CDR3 in DNA: TGTGTCAGCAGCTTACAGCCGGCTCTATCCTACGAGCAGTACTTC. As protein: CVSSLQPALSYEQYF.

Many counts were recorded for this clonotype. This rearrangement joins TRBV3-1 to TRBJ1-4; D gene ambiguous. CDR3 length: 18 residues. Trimming removed 2 bases from V and 7 bases from J, with 23 bases in between. Per the germline V gene, CDR1 is LGHDT and CDR2 is YNNKEL (reference sequence). The CDR3 protein is CASSQTQHVSHSSEKLFF. CDR3 DNA sequence: TGTGCCAGCAGCCAAACACAACACGTATCTCACAGCTCTGAAAAACTGTTTTTT.

This clonotype was seen many times. The rearrangement links TRBV30 to TRBJ2-7; 7 bases agree with TRBD1. Germline V gene data show CDR1 as GTSNPN and CDR2 as SVGIG (reference sequence). This CDR3 is built from 15 residues. V gave up 2 bases and J gave up 2 bases; unmatched junction bases: 9. CDR3 residues: CAWSTRGLTTYEQYF. The DNA for the CDR3 is TGTGCCTGGAGTACGAGGGGGCTAACCACCTACGAGCAGTACTTC. The variable domain in full, with the rest retrieved from reference TRBV30 and TRBJ2-7, is SQTIHQWPATLVQPVGSPLSLECTVEGTSNPNLYWYRQAAGRGLQLLFYSVGIGQISSEVPQNLSASRPQDRQFILSSKKLLLSDSGFYLCAWSTRGLTTYEQYFGPGTRLTVT.

The chain combines TRBV11-2 with TRBJ2-1; no clear D. There are 13 residues in the CDR3. Trimming cost V 4 bases and J 1 base, with 5 bases left between them. Germline CDR1 and CDR2: SGHAT and FQNNGV. The CDR3 sequence is CASSSQSYNEQFF. The CDR3 bases are TGTGCCAGCAGCTCGCAATCCTACAATGAGCAGTTCTTC.

There are many counts of this clonotype. The chain carries TRBV7-2 and TRBJ2-7; TRBD1 might be the D (5 bases). Germline V lookup: CDR1 SGHTA, CDR2 FQGNSA. The CDR3 has 14 amino acids. Trimming removed 5 bases at V and 1 base at J, with 12 bases between. CDR3 region: CASSQRQGSYEQYF. The DNA for the CDR3 is TGTGCCAGCAGCCAACGTCAGGGTTCCTACGAGCAGTACTTC.

The chain has TRBV13 and TRBJ2-1, with D possibly matching TRBD1 (6 bases). Trimming took off 6 bases at V and 5 bases at J, with 14 bases between the two ends. Looked up from germline, CDR1 is PRHDT and CDR2 is FYEKMQ (reference sequence). The CDR3 has 14 residues. The CDR3 region is CASSWRAGDNEQFF. DNA for the CDR3: TGTGCCAGCAGTTGGCGGGCAGGGGACAATGAGCAGTTCTTC. Full variable domain (remainder filled in from reference TRBV13 and TRBJ2-1): AAGVIQSPRHLIKEKRETATLKCYPIPRHDTVYWYQQGPGQDPQFLISFYEKMQSDKGSIPDRFSAQQFSDYHSELNMSSLELGDSALYFCASSWRAGDNEQFFGPGTRLTVL.

This clonotype was observed at least ten times. The chain joins TRBV29-1 to TRBJ2-4; D gene uncertain. Germline values: CDR1 SQVTM, CDR2 ANQGSEA. V lost 3 bases, J lost 0 bases, and 9 bases lay in between. This CDR3 region has 14 residues. In DNA form, the CDR3 reads TGCAGCGTTGAGCAGAGGCTAGCCAAAAACATTCAGTACTTC. It is translated as CSVEQRLAKNIQYF.

This clonotype appeared many times. The chain combines TRBV11-2 with TRBJ1-1; 7 positions agree with TRBD1. Germline CDR1 SGHAT, CDR2 FQNNGV. The CDR3 extends over 15 amino acids. Germline trimming cut 5 bases from V and 0 bases from J; bases unmatched to any gene: 6. The CDR3 region has the DNA TGTGCCAGCAGCGGCGCCGGGACAGTGAACACTGAAGCTTTCTTT. Amino acids: CASSGAGTVNTEAFF.

The count of this clonotype is one. The chain has TRBV9 and TRBJ2-2; D could derive from TRBD1 or TRBD2 (5 bases each). Trimming cost V 0 bases and J 9 bases, with 12 bases left between them. This CDR3 is 14 amino acids long. Per germline, CDR1 SGDLS and CDR2 YYNGEE. CDR3 in amino acids: CASSVAGAPRELFF. DNA for the CDR3: TGTGCCAGCAGCGTAGCCGGGGCCCCTCGGGAGCTGTTTTTT.

The chain employs TRBV2 and TRBJ1-3, with D uncertain. Germline V gene lookup returns CDR1 SNHLY and CDR2 FYNNEI. The CDR3 is made up of 17 amino acids. The V end was cut by 2 bases, the J end by 2 bases, with 16 bases between. CDR3 DNA: TGTGCCAGCAGTGAATTTCCGGGCCGAGTTGCTGGAAACACCATATATTTT. Amino acid sequence: CASSEFPGRVAGNTIYF.

This clonotype was picked up many times. The gene calls are TRBV4-1 and TRBJ1-4; no definite D call. The germline V and J ends were trimmed by 0 bases and 8 bases, with 19 bases remaining between them. The germline gives CDR1 MGHRA, CDR2 YSYEKL. The CDR3 runs 17 residues. Here the CDR3 reads CASSQDPLAAFSEKLFF. The DNA of the CDR3 is TGCGCCAGCAGCCAAGATCCCCTCGCCGCATTTTCGGAAAAACTGTTTTTT.

V is TRBV4-1 and J is TRBJ1-1; D is uncertain. Germline assignment: CDR1 MGHRA and CDR2 YSYEKL. V lost 3 bases, J lost 0 bases, and 17 bases lay in between. The CDR3 covers 17 residues. The CDR3 sequence is CASSHPSGGSLNTEAFF. CDR3 in DNA: TGCGCCAGCAGCCACCCCAGCGGAGGCAGCTTGAACACTGAAGCTTTCTTT.

This clonotype was found many times. This rearrangement joins TRBV7-2 to TRBJ1-3; D is unclear. The CDR3 length is 15 residues. V lost 4 bases and J 0 bases, leaving 10 bases between the germline ends. Germline V gene sequence: CDR1 SGHTA, CDR2 FQGNSA. The DNA of the CDR3 is TGTGCCAGCAGCTCACAAGGTAGCTCTGGAAACACCATATATTTT. This sequence encodes CASSSQGSSGNTIYF.